Below, 11 T cell receptor beta chains from the same sample are listed, as sequenced in a study of T cells in Graves' hyperthyroidism and ophthalmopathy. RNA transcripts served as the template for amplifying TCR beta CDR3 regions. Carried out on the TCR CDR3, a first-round RT-PCR used the HTBI primer set. TCRdb reprocessed the multiplex PCR reads via MiXCR and lists one record per CDR3 protein. Of hundreds of thousands of distinct CDR3 sequences listed, around 22% are singletons. Sequencing input: blood. The source of these receptors is a woman aged 25 to 39 with Graves' ophthalmopathy.

The chain has TRBV20-1 and TRBJ2-7; either TRBD1 or TRBD2 may supply D (6 bases each). In germline, CDR1 is DFQATT, CDR2 SNEGSKA (reference sequence). This CDR3 spans 16 amino acids. V was trimmed by 6 bases and J by 5 bases, leaving 26 bases between them. The CDR3 here is CSAEPLRGGTRDEQYF. CDR3 DNA sequence: TGCAGTGCCGAGCCCCTTCGAGGGGGGACCCGAGACGAGCAGTACTTC.

V gene TRBV6-2 or TRBV6-3 combines with J gene TRBJ1-2; 10 nucleotides align to TRBD1. The germline gives CDR1 MNHEY, CDR2 SVGEGT. The junction had 4 bases not matched to a gene; V was cut back by 5 bases and J by 4 bases. The CDR3 runs to 14 residues. The CDR3 loop is CASSRQGAAYGYTF. CDR3 nucleotide sequence: TGTGCCAGCAGTAGACAGGGGGCCGCCTATGGCTACACCTTC.

This clonotype came up a few times. This sequence joins TRBV20-1 and TRBJ1-5; no clear D gene. Trimming cost V 5 bases and J 4 bases, with 12 bases left between them. The CDR3 length is 13 residues. Germline V gene data show CDR1 as DFQATT and CDR2 as SNEGSKA (reference sequence). The CDR3 is CSAGLGGNQPQHF. As DNA, the CDR3 is TGCAGTGCTGGATTGGGTGGTAATCAGCCCCAGCATTTT.

The chain employs TRBV5-1 and TRBJ1-1; D gene uncertain. Trimming removed 2 bases at V and 8 bases at J, with 10 bases between. The CDR3 length is 12 residues. In germline, CDR1 is SGHRS, CDR2 YFSETQ. The CDR3 spells CASSLSLKEAFF. In DNA, the CDR3 is TGCGCCAGCAGCTTAAGTTTGAAGGAAGCTTTCTTT.

The chain couples TRBV6-5 to TRBJ1-5; D gene uncertain. Trimming cost V 4 bases and J 4 bases, with 8 bases left between them. The CDR3 length is 13 residues. From germline, CDR1 is MNHEY and CDR2 SVGAGI. Written as DNA, the CDR3 is TGTGCCAGCAGTTGGGCCCTAAATCAGCCCCAGCATTTT. Translation gives CASSWALNQPQHF.

The rearrangement links TRBV15 to TRBJ1-2, with D perhaps TRBD1 (5 bases). Germline CDR1 LNHNV, CDR2 YYDKDF (reference sequence). Trimming took off 1 base at V and 4 bases at J, with 10 bases between the two ends. The CDR3 is 14 residues long. This CDR3 reads CATSRGGQGYGYTF. The CDR3 DNA follows: TGTGCCACCAGCAGAGGCGGTCAGGGCTATGGCTACACCTTC.

This clonotype was seen ten or more times. V gene TRBV12-3 or TRBV12-4 combines with J gene TRBJ1-5, with D tentatively TRBD1 (5 bases). The CDR3 runs to 15 residues. With 6 bases removed from V and 0 bases from J, the gap between germline ends came to 12 bases. The CDR3 is CASSPGSYSNQPQHF. For the CDR3, the DNA is TGTGCCAGCAGCCCAGGGAGCTATAGCAATCAGCCCCAGCATTTT.

This clonotype was seen many times. The CDR3: CASRSGGPYEQYF. The CDR3 nucleotides are TGTGCCAGCAGATCAGGGGGCCCTTACGAGCAGTACTTC. The chain combines TRBV2 with TRBJ2-7; the match to TRBD1 covers 8 bases. The CDR3 runs to 13 residues. Germline CDR1 reads SNHLY; CDR2 reads FYNNEI. V lost 6 bases, J lost 4 bases, and 5 bases stayed unmatched.

This clonotype occurred a few times. The chain carries TRBV12-3 or TRBV12-4 and TRBJ2-7; D not resolved. Trimming shortened V by 5 bases and J by 3 bases, and 11 bases separated the two germline ends. The CDR3 is made up of 13 amino acids. The CDR3 nucleotides are TGTGCCAGCAGTCCCGGACGGTTCTACGAGCAGTACTTC. This codes for CASSPGRFYEQYF.

J is TRBJ1-1 and V is TRBV7-9; D not certain. V was pared by 3 bases and J by 7 bases, with 9 bases between. The CDR3 is made up of 12 amino acids. Germline values: CDR1 SEHNR, CDR2 FQNEAQ (reference sequence). The CDR3 region is CASSLVDSEAFF. The CDR3 DNA sequence: TGTGCCAGCAGCTTGGTTGATAGTGAAGCTTTCTTT.

This clonotype showed up many times. The chain recombines TRBV2 with TRBJ2-6; D tentatively reads TRBD1 or TRBD2 (5 bases each). The V end was cut by 4 bases, the J end by 0 bases, with 16 bases between. This CDR3 spans 18 amino acids. Germline CDR1 is SNHLY and CDR2 is FYNNEI. In DNA form, the CDR3 reads TGTGCCAGCAGTGGGCTACCGGGACGGAACTCTGGGGCCAACGTCCTGACTTTC. It codes for CASSGLPGRNSGANVLTF.